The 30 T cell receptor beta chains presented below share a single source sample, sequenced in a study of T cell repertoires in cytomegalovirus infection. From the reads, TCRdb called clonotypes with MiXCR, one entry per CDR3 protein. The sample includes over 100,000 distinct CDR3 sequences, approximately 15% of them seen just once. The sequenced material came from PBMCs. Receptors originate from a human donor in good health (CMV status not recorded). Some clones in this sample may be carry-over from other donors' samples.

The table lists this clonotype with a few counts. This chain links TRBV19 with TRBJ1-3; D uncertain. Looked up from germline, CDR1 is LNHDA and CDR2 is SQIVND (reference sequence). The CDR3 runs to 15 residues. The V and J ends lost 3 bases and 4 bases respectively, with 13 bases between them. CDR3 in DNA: TGTGCCAGTAGTATCCCAGACCCGACCGGAAACACCATATATTTT. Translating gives CASSIPDPTGNTIYF.

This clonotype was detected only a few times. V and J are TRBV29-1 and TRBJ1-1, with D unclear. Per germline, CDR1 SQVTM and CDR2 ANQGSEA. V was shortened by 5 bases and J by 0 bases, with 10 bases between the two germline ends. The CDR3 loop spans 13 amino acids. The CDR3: CSVCNRLNTEAFF. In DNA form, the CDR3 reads TGCAGCGTTTGTAACAGACTGAACACTGAAGCTTTCTTT.

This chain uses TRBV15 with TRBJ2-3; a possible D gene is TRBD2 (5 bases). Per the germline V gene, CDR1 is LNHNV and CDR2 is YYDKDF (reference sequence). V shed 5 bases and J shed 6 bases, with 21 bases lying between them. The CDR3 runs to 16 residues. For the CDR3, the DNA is TGTGCCACCAGCGGAGGAGCGGCCCCCTATCTTGATACGCAGTATTTT. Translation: CATSGGAAPYLDTQYF.

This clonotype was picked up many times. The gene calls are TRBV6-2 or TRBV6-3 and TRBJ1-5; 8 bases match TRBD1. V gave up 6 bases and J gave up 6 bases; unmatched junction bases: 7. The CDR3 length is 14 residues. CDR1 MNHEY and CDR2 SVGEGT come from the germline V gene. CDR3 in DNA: TGTGCCAGCAGCAACCCGGGACAGGTTCAGCCCCAGCATTTT. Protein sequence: CASSNPGQVQPQHF.

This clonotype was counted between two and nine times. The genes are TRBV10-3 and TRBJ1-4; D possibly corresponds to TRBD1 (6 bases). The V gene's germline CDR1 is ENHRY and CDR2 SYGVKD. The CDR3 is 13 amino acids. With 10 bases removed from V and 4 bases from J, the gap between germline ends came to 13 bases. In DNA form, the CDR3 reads TGTGCCACTCAACAGGGCGGTAATGAAAAACTGTTTTTT. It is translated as CATQQGGNEKLFF.

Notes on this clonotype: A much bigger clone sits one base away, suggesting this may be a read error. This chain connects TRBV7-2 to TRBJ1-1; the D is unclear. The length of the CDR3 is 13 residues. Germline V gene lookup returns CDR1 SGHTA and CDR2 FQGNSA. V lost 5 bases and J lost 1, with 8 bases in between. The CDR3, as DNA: TGTGCCAGCAGCGTGTCGCGGAACACTGAAGCTTTCTTT. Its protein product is CASSVSRNTEAFF. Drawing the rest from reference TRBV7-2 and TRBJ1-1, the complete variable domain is GAGVSQSPSNKVTEKGKDVELRCDPISGHTALYWYRQSLGQGLEFLIYFQGNSAPDKSGLPSDRFSAERTGGSVSTLTIQRTQQEDSAVYLCASSVSRNTEAFFGQGTRLTVV.

CDR3 coding DNA: TGCGCCAGCACCCAGGATACGGGGAACTCTTTGAACACTGAAGCTTTCTTT. Translation gives CASTQDTGNSLNTEAFF. This chain links TRBV4-1 with TRBJ1-1; no clear D gene. The CDR3 runs 17 residues. The V end was cut by 7 bases, the J end by 0 bases, with 21 bases between. Germline loops: CDR1 MGHRA, CDR2 YSYEKL.

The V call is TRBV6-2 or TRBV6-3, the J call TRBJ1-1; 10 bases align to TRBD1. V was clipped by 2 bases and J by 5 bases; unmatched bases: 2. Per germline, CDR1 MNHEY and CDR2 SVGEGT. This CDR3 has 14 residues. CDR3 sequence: CASSYDRGRTEAFF. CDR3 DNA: TGTGCCAGCAGTTACGACAGGGGGCGGACTGAAGCTTTCTTT.

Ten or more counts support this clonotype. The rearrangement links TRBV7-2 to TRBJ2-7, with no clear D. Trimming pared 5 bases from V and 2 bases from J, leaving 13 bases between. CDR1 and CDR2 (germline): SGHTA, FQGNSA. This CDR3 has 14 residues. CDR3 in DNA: TGTGCCAGCAGCCCCGGTCCGCCACCCTACGAGCAGTACTTC. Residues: CASSPGPPPYEQYF.

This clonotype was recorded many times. The CDR3 is CSAMTGTDTQYF. The CDR3 region has the DNA TGCAGCGCTATGACAGGCACAGATACGCAGTATTTT. The rearrangement links TRBV29-1 to TRBJ2-3; a weak D match, TRBD1 (5 bases). V shed 7 bases and J shed 1 base, with 9 bases lying between them. This CDR3 spans 12 amino acids. Looked up from germline, CDR1 is SQVTM and CDR2 is ANQGSEA.

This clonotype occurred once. CDR3 DNA: TGTGCCAGCAGTCCTCCCTGGGCAGGCTCCTACGAGCAGTACTTC. This sequence encodes CASSPPWAGSYEQYF. This chain links TRBV28 with TRBJ2-7; no definite D call. V lost 5 bases to trimming and J lost 0 bases, with 14 bases between them. The V gene's germline CDR1 is MDHEN and CDR2 SYDVKM. The CDR3 is 15 residues long.

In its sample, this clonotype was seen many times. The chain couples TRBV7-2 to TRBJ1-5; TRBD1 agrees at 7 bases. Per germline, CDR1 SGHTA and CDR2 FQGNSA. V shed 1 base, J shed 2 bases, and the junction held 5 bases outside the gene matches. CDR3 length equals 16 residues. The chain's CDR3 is CASSLEAGGGNQPQHF. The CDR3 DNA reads TGTGCCAGCAGCTTAGAAGCAGGGGGGGGCAATCAGCCCCAGCATTTT.

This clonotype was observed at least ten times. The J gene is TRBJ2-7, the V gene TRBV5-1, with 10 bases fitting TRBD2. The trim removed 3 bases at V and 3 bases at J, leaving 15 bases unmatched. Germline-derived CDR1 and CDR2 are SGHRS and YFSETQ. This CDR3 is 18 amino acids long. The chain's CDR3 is CASSSSSGGTLVFYEQYF. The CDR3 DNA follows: TGCGCCAGCAGCTCTTCTAGCGGGGGAACCTTAGTCTTCTACGAGCAGTACTTC.

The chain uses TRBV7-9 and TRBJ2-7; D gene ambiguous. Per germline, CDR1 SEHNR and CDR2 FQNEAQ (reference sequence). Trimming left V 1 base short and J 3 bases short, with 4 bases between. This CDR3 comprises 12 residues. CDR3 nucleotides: TGTGCCAGCAGCTTAGGGTTCTACGAGCAGTACTTC. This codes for CASSLGFYEQYF.

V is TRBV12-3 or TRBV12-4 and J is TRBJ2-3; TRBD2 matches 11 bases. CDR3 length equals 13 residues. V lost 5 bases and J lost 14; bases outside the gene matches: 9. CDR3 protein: CASSIKTSGASYF. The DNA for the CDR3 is TGTGCCAGCAGTATAAAGACTAGCGGGGCGTCGTATTTT.

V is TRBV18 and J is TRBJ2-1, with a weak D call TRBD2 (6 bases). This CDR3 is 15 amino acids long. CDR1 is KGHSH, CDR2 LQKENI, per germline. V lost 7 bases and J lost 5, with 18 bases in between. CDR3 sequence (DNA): TGTGCCAGCTGTCTATACCGGGACTCGAACAATGAGCAGTTCTTC. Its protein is CASCLYRDSNNEQFF.

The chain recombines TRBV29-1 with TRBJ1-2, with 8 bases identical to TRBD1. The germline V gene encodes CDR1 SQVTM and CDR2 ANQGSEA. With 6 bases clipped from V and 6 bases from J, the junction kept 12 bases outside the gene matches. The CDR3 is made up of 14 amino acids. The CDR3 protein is CSVPPGQAMNGYTF. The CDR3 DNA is TGCAGCGTGCCACCGGGACAGGCCATGAATGGCTACACCTTC.

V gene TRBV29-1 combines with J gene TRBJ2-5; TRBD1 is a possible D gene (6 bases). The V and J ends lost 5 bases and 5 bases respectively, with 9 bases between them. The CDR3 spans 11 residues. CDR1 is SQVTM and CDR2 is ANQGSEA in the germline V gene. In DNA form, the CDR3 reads TGCAGCGTTTACAGGGTGGAGACCCAGTACTTC. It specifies CSVYRVETQYF. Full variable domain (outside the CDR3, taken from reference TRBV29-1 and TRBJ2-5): SAVISQKPSRDICQRGTSLTIQCQVDSQVTMMFWYRQQPGQSLTLIATANQGSEATYESGFVIDKFPISRPNLTFSTLTVSNMSPEDSSIYLCSVYRVETQYFGPGTRLLVL.

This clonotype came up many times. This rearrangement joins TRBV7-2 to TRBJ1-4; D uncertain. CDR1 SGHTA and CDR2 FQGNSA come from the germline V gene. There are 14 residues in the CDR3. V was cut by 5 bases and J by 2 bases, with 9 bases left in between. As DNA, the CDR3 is TGTGCCAGCAGCCCCCGAAGGACTAATGAAAAACTGTTTTTT. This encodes CASSPRRTNEKLFF.

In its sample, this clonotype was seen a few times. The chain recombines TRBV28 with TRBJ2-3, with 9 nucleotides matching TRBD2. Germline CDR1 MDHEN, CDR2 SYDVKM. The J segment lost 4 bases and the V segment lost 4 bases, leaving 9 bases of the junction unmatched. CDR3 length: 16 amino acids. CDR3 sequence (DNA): TGTGCCAGCAGTTGGGTGGTAGCGGGGGAAGCAGATACGCAGTATTTT. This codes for CASSWVVAGEADTQYF.

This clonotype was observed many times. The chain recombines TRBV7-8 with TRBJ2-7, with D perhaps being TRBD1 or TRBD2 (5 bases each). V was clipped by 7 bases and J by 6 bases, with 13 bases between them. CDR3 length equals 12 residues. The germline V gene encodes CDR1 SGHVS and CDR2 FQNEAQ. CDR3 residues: CASIPGTGEQYF. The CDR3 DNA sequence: TGTGCCAGCATTCCAGGGACCGGCGAGCAGTACTTC.

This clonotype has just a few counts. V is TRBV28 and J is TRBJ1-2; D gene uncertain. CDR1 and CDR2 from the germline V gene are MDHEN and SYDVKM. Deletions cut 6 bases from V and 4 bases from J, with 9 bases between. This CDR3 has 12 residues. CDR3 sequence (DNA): TGTGCCAGCAGCCCCACCCCCTATGGCTACACCTTC. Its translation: CASSPTPYGYTF.

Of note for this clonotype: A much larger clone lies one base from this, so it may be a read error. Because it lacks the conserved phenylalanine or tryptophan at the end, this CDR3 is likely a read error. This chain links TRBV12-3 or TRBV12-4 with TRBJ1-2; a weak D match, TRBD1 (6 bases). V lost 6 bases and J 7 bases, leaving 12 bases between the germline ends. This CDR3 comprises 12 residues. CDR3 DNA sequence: TGTGCCAGCAGCTCAGGGGAGGCTGGCTACACCTTA. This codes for CASSSGEAGYTL.

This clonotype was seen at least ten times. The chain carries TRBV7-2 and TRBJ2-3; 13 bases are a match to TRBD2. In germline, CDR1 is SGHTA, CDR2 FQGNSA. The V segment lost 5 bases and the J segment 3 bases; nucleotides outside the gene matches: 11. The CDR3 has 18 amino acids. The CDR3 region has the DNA TGTGCCAGCAGCACACTAGCGGGGGGGCGGTTCATAACAGATACGCAGTATTTT. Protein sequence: CASSTLAGGRFITDTQYF. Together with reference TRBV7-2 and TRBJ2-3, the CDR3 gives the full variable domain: GAGVSQSPSNKVTEKGKDVELRCDPISGHTALYWYRQSLGQGLEFLIYFQGNSAPDKSGLPSDRFSAERTGGSVSTLTIQRTQQEDSAVYLCASSTLAGGRFITDTQYFGPGTRLTVL.

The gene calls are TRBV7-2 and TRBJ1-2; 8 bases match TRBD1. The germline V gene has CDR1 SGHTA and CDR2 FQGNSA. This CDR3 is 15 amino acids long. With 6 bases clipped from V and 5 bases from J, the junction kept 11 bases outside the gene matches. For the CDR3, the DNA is TGTGCCAGCAGGCAAGAACAGGGGGTCCAATATGGCTACACCTTC. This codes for CASRQEQGVQYGYTF.

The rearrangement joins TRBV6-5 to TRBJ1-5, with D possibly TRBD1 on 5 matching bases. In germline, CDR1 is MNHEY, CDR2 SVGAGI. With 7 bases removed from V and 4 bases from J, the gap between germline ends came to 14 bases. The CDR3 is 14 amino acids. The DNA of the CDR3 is TGTGCCAGCAAGGGAGGGGTGCAAAATCAGCCCCAGCATTTT. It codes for CASKGGVQNQPQHF.

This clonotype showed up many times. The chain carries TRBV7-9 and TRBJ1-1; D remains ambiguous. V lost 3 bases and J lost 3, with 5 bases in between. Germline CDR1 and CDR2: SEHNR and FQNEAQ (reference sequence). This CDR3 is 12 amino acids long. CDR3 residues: CASSFMDTEAFF. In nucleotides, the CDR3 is TGTGCCAGCAGCTTTATGGACACTGAAGCTTTCTTT.

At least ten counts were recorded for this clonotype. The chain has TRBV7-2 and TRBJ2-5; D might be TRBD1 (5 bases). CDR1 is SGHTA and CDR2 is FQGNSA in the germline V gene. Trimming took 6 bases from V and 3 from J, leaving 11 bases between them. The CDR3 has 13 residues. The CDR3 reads CASSSGNEETQYF. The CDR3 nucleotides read TGTGCCAGCAGTTCAGGGAACGAAGAGACCCAGTACTTC.

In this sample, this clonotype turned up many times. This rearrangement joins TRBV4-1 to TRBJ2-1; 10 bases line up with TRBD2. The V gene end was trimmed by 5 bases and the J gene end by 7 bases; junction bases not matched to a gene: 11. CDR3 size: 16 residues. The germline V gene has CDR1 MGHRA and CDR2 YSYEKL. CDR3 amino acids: CASSGTRSGGANEQFF. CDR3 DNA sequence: TGCGCCAGCAGCGGGACCAGGAGCGGGGGGGCAAATGAGCAGTTCTTC.

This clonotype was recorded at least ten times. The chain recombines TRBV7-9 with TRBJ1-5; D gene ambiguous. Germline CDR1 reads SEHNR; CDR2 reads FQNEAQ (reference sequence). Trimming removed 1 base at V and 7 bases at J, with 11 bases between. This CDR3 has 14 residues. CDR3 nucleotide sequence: TGTGCCAGCAGCTTAGAGGCCCACGCCCAGCCCCAGCATTTT. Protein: CASSLEAHAQPQHF.